Below are 15 T cell receptor beta chains sequenced from a single sample in a study of T-cell memory formation after mild COVID-19. A single record per CDR3 protein comes from TCRdb applying MiXCR to the 5' RACE reads. The sample consists of around 140,000 distinct CDR3 sequences, about 19% of them appearing once. The specimen was PBMCs or a T cell subset sorted from them (not recorded which). All receptors come from an adult woman who had mild COVID-19 (a few samples of this study predate the infection). Cell type and time point are not known.

A few counts support this clonotype. This chain joins TRBV7-9 and TRBJ2-7; D unresolved. CDR1 and CDR2 (germline): SEHNR, FQNEAQ (reference sequence). CDR3 length equals 11 residues. Trimming pared 6 bases from V and 7 bases from J, leaving 10 bases between. CDR3 region: CASSKSAEQYF. CDR3 DNA sequence: TGTGCCAGCAGTAAAAGCGCGGAGCAGTACTTC.

The rearrangement joins TRBV6-2 or TRBV6-3 to TRBJ2-5, with TRBD2 as a possible D gene (6 bases). Germline V gives CDR1 MNHEY, CDR2 SVGEGT. This CDR3 has 13 residues. The V end lost 2 bases, the J end lost 4 bases, and 8 bases lay between the germline ends. The CDR3 DNA follows: TGTGCCAGCAGTTACCTGGGGGGAGAGACCCAGTACTTC. Translating it yields CASSYLGGETQYF.

This chain links TRBV15 with TRBJ1-1; TRBD1 matches 7 bases. The ends lost 0 bases at V and 1 base at J; junction bases unmatched: 8. This CDR3 contains 17 residues. Germline CDR1 and CDR2: LNHNV and YYDKDF (reference sequence). CDR3 protein: CATSRDETGTENTEAFF. For the CDR3, the DNA is TGTGCCACCAGCAGAGACGAAACCGGGACAGAGAACACTGAAGCTTTCTTT. The full variable domain, its missing parts supplied by reference TRBV15 and TRBJ1-1, is DAMVIQNPRYQVTQFGKPVTLSCSQTLNHNVMYWYQQKSSQAPKLLFHYYDKDFNNEADTPDNFQSRRPNTSFCFLDIRSPGLGDTAMYLCATSRDETGTENTEAFFGQGTRLTVV.

Only a few counts were recorded for this clonotype. J is TRBJ2-5 and V is TRBV3-1; D gene ambiguous. CDR1 and CDR2 (germline): LGHDT, YNNKEL (reference sequence). This CDR3 region has 12 residues. Deletions cut 2 bases from V and 5 bases from J, with 6 bases between. CDR3 coding DNA: TGTGCCAGCAGCCAACGTCCGGAGACCCAGTACTTC. Translation gives CASSQRPETQYF.

The chain couples TRBV9 to TRBJ1-1; D may be TRBD1 (6 bases). Between the trimmed V and J ends, which lost 2 bases and 2 bases, there was a span of 25 bases. This CDR3 is built from 19 residues. The V gene's germline CDR1 is SGDLS and CDR2 YYNGEE. The CDR3 protein is CASSVEIGQRGTLNTEAFF. CDR3 bases: TGTGCCAGCAGCGTGGAAATAGGACAGCGAGGAACCTTAAACACTGAAGCTTTCTTT. The full variable domain, completed using reference TRBV9 and TRBJ1-1, is DSGVTQTPKHLITATGQRVTLRCSPRSGDLSVYWYQQSLDQGLQFLIQYYNGEERAKGNILERFSAQQFPDLHSELNLSSLELGDSALYFCASSVEIGQRGTLNTEAFFGQGTRLTVV.

This clonotype was observed many times. The J gene is TRBJ2-3, the V gene TRBV5-1; 9 bases are shared with TRBD2. V lost 5 bases, J lost 6 bases, and 13 bases stayed unmatched. The CDR3 extends over 16 amino acids. Germline V gene lookup returns CDR1 SGHRS and CDR2 YFSETQ. This chain's CDR3 is CASRPSAGGAGDTQYF. In nucleotides, the CDR3 is TGCGCCAGCAGGCCGTCAGCGGGGGGTGCCGGGGATACGCAGTATTTT.

This chain uses TRBV24-1 with TRBJ2-1, with 7 bases matching TRBD2. Trimming at V came to 9 bases and at J to 0 bases, leaving 4 bases not matched to a gene. The V gene's germline CDR1 is KGHDR and CDR2 SFDVKD. This CDR3 has 14 amino acids. CDR3: CATGTGGSYNEQFF. DNA for the CDR3: TGTGCCACCGGGACGGGAGGCTCCTACAATGAGCAGTTCTTC.

J is TRBJ1-2 and V is TRBV18; TRBD1 aligns across 7 bases. This CDR3 is built from 14 residues. Trimming took 3 bases from V and 6 from J; bases not matched to a gene: 7. Germline assignment: CDR1 KGHSH and CDR2 LQKENI. The CDR3 sequence: CASSPGTGDNGYTF. CDR3 bases: TGTGCCAGCTCACCGGGAACAGGGGATAATGGCTACACCTTC.

This sequence joins TRBV30 and TRBJ1-1; no clear D gene. The CDR3 consists of 11 residues. Trimming removed 3 bases at V and 1 base at J, with 3 bases between. Germline CDR1 GTSNPN, CDR2 SVGIG (reference sequence). CDR3 sequence (DNA): TGTGCCTGGAGGGGGAACACTGAAGCTTTCTTT. This gives the protein CAWRGNTEAFF. The variable domain in full, completed from reference TRBV30 and TRBJ1-1, reads SQTIHQWPATLVQPVGSPLSLECTVEGTSNPNLYWYRQAAGRGLQLLFYSVGIGQISSEVPQNLSASRPQDRQFILSSKKLLLSDSGFYLCAWRGNTEAFFGQGTRLTVV.

This sequence joins TRBV7-2 and TRBJ2-1; D is unresolved. The CDR3 loop spans 13 amino acids. Trimming left V 5 bases short and J 7 bases short, with 12 bases between. Germline CDR1 reads SGHTA; CDR2 reads FQGNSA. The CDR3 nucleotides read TGTGCCAGCAGCGCATCTATCAGTAATGAGCAGTTCTTC. Its translation: CASSASISNEQFF.

The chain links TRBV14 to TRBJ2-1, with 7 positions matching TRBD2. Germline lookup yields CDR1 SGHDN and CDR2 FVKESK. The J segment lost 6 bases and the V segment lost 1 base, leaving 3 bases of the junction unmatched. CDR3 length: 14 residues. This CDR3 reads CASSQGWGGNEQFF. CDR3 nucleotides: TGTGCCAGCAGCCAAGGATGGGGGGGCAATGAGCAGTTCTTC.

The J gene is TRBJ2-3, the V gene TRBV14; D not certain. The V and J ends lost 4 bases and 10 bases respectively, with 15 bases between them. Germline-derived CDR1 and CDR2 are SGHDN and FVKESK. CDR3 size: 13 residues. CDR3 sequence (DNA): TGTGCCAGCAGCCCTGGACCCCCTTTCGCGCAGTATTTT. Translation: CASSPGPPFAQYF.

This clonotype turned up a few times. The rearrangement links TRBV29-1 to TRBJ2-2; possible D gene TRBD1, 6 bases. Trimming pared 4 bases from V and 4 bases from J, leaving 13 bases between. The CDR3 covers 14 residues. The germline CDR1 and CDR2 sequences are SQVTM and ANQGSEA. The CDR3 protein is CSVAWDMTTGELFF. The CDR3 DNA reads as TGCAGCGTTGCTTGGGACATGACCACCGGGGAGCTGTTTTTT.

The chain employs TRBV20-1 and TRBJ2-1, with TRBD2 identical over 11 bases. The germline V gene encodes CDR1 DFQATT and CDR2 SNEGSKA (reference sequence). V shed 4 bases and J 3 bases; nucleotides not matched to a gene: 2. The length of the CDR3 is 14 residues. The CDR3 loop is CSATGLADYNEQFF. The CDR3 DNA reads as TGCAGTGCTACGGGACTAGCGGACTACAATGAGCAGTTCTTC.

The sample holds a few counts of this clonotype. The V call is TRBV6-1, the J call TRBJ1-1, with a weak D call TRBD1 (6 bases). V gave up 6 bases and J gave up 5 bases, with 16 bases separating them. The CDR3 is made up of 14 amino acids. The germline V gene encodes CDR1 MNHNS and CDR2 SASEGT. DNA for the CDR3: TGTGCCAGCAGCCCGGGGGGGGCGAGGACTGAAGCTTTCTTT. Amino acids: CASSPGGARTEAFF.